A single sample is the source of the 11 T cell receptor beta chains below, sequenced in a study of blood T cell repertoires in COVID-19. Using immunoSEQ multiplex PCR, the repertoire was profiled, and TCRdb retains in-frame clones only, with some absent. Of roughly 280,000 clones listed, 75% to 90% are singletons. The sample taken for sequencing was PBMCs or T cells enriched from blood (not recorded which). These receptors were taken from a woman aged 18-29 years who had recovered from COVID-19.

The V gene is TRBV10-3, the J gene TRBJ2-7; TRBD2 matches 15 bases. Per the germline V gene, CDR1 is ENHRY and CDR2 is SYGVKD. V lost 6 bases to trimming and J lost 4 bases; unmatched junction nucleotides: 4. The CDR3 has 15 amino acids. CDR3 sequence (DNA): TGTGCCATCAGGGAGGGACTAGCGGGGGGATACGAGCAGTACTTC. Encoded protein: CAIREGLAGGYEQYF.

This chain joins TRBV5-1 and TRBJ1-2; TRBD1 agrees at 8 bases. V lost 0 bases, J lost 9 bases, and 7 bases stayed unmatched. This CDR3 contains 14 residues. The V gene's germline CDR1 is SGHRS and CDR2 YFSETQ. CDR3: CASSLVSGDRSYTF. CDR3 sequence (DNA): TGCGCCAGCAGCTTGGTATCCGGGGACAGGAGCTACACCTTC.

This sequence joins TRBV4-1 and TRBJ2-5; the D gene is possibly TRBD1 (6 bases). Germline CDR1 and CDR2: MGHRA and YSYEKL. CDR3 length: 13 amino acids. V was pared by 8 bases and J by 0 bases, with 10 bases between. CDR3: CASSGTNQETQYF. The CDR3 DNA sequence: TGCGCCAGCTCCGGGACAAACCAAGAGACCCAGTACTTC.

The chain employs TRBV29-1 and TRBJ2-3; 12 bases are shared with TRBD2. V shed 6 bases and J 3 bases; nucleotides not matched to a gene: 4. Germline V gene lookup returns CDR1 SQVTM and CDR2 ANQGSEA. This CDR3 is 14 amino acids long. DNA of the CDR3: TGCAGCGTAGCAGGGACTAGCGGGACAGATACGCAGTATTTT. Its translation: CSVAGTSGTDTQYF.

This clone turned up a few times. This rearrangement joins TRBV3-1 (or the pseudogene TRBV3-2) to TRBJ1-2; D perhaps matches TRBD1 (5 bases). From germline, CDR1 is LGHDT and CDR2 YNNKEL (reference sequence). CDR3 size: 13 residues. With 1 base removed from V and 7 bases from J, the gap between germline ends came to 10 bases. DNA of the CDR3: TGTGCCAGCAGCCAAGTATACAGGAGTGGCTACACCTTC. The encoded protein is CASSQVYRSGYTF.

V is TRBV15 and J is TRBJ2-3; possible D gene TRBD2, 6 bases. V was cut by 0 bases and J by 4 bases, with 20 bases left in between. The CDR3 totals 18 residues. Per germline, CDR1 LNHNV and CDR2 YYDKDF (reference sequence). This chain's CDR3 is CATSRDLPGGSRADTQYF. CDR3 nucleotides: TGTGCCACCAGCAGAGATCTGCCCGGGGGTAGTAGGGCAGATACGCAGTATTTT.

V and J are TRBV10-2 and TRBJ1-1; perhaps TRBD1 as D (5 bases). Germline lookup yields CDR1 WSHSY and CDR2 SAAADI. Trimming shortened V by 4 bases and J by 10 bases, and 22 bases separated the two germline ends. CDR3 length equals 15 residues. CDR3 sequence: CASSVIRAARGAAFF. CDR3 in DNA: TGCGCCAGCAGTGTTATAAGGGCCGCCCGTGGGGCAGCTTTCTTT.

This clone was recorded only once. The chain is built from TRBV6-5 and TRBJ2-1, with D possibly being TRBD2 (6 bases). The ends were cut back, 5 bases at V and 12 bases at J, with 11 bases in the middle. This CDR3 is built from 11 residues. Germline V gene sequence: CDR1 MNHEY, CDR2 SVGAGI. The CDR3 nucleotides are TGTGCCAGCAGTAGGGACTTTAGGCAGTTCTTC. This encodes CASSRDFRQFF.

The chain carries TRBV5-1 and TRBJ2-7, with a tentative D call TRBD2 (5 bases). Germline-derived CDR1 and CDR2 are SGHRS and YFSETQ. V dropped 4 bases and J dropped 2 bases, with 10 bases sitting between them. The CDR3 runs to 13 residues. The CDR3, as DNA: TGCGCCAGCAGCGTGGACGGGACCTACGAGCAGTACTTC. This sequence encodes CASSVDGTYEQYF.

The genes are TRBV6-5 and TRBJ1-1, with D perhaps TRBD1 (5 bases). V was pared by 6 bases and J by 5 bases, with 19 bases between. Germline CDR1 and CDR2: MNHEY and SVGAGI. The CDR3 has 15 amino acids. The CDR3 DNA reads as TGTGCCAGCAGCCCCGGGGGAGGAAGGTATACTGAAGCTTTCTTT. This sequence encodes CASSPGGGRYTEAFF.

The chain carries TRBV20-1 and TRBJ1-5; the D is unclear. Germline V gene data show CDR1 as DFQATT and CDR2 as SNEGSKA (reference sequence). The CDR3 extends over 13 amino acids. Trimming pared 3 bases from V and 0 bases from J, leaving 6 bases between. The CDR3 here is CSASSDSNQPQHF. In DNA form, the CDR3 reads TGCAGTGCTAGTTCAGATAGCAATCAGCCCCAGCATTTT.